A single T cell receptor (beta chain) is shown here with its context. Its cognate antigen is unknown. This specimen belongs to a study of beta chain features in type 1 diabetes. Germline CDR1 reads ENHRY; CDR2 reads SYGVKD. V shed 5 bases and J shed 7 bases, with 18 bases lying between them. The CDR3 has 14 amino acids. Study results and limitations: A greater similarity of naive, central memory and Treg TCRB repertoires was seen among patients than among healthy donors.

CD4+ cells of the naive, central memory, regulatory and stem cell-like memory types were sorted via CD45RO/CCR7/CD25/CD127/CD95/CD27. All of the isolated RNA was reverse transcribed, so expressed TCRB transcripts were sequenced. Each sample of naive, central memory or regulatory T cells had, on average, approximately 4 million reads. TCRdb's table, derived via immunoSEQ multiplex PCR, lists solely in-frame clones and lacks some. The data hold 310,000 or so clones, with 11% observed a single time. The chain is built from TRBV10-3 and TRBJ2-7; TRBD1 might be the D (7 bases). Material: naive CD4+ T cells from blood. The receptor comes from a woman aged 25 to 39 in good health. CDR3 nucleotides: TGTGCCATCAGTCGTTTAGGGGGCGCGGGGGAGCAGTACTTC. This codes for CAISRLGGAGEQYF.